The sequence of this T cell receptor beta chain was determined in a study of CXCR3-negative and CXCR3-positive naive CD8 T cells. As regards this clonotype: Its specificity is unknown.

Whole-study results and caveats: CXCR3-positive naive cells carried more hydrophobic TRB CDR3s than CXCR3-negative ones. Both naive subsets had comparably high diversity; memory CD8+ cells much lower. CXCR3 expression partially decreased after cryopreservation; most assays used fresh PBMCs.

Researchers prepared the TRB cDNA libraries using 5' RACE with UMI labels. Reprocessing the 5' RACE reads, TCRdb reports a single entry for every CDR3 protein and omits DNA. The sample data list roughly 80,000 distinct CDR3 sequences. The CDR3 extends over 16 amino acids. The germline CDR1 and CDR2 sequences are SEHNR and FQNEAQ (reference sequence). The sequence came from a human donor in good health. Some clones in this sample may be carry-over from other donors' samples. Sequences were obtained from naive CXCR3+ CD8+ T cells from blood. Regarding subset: CD45RO-CCR7+CD27+CD95- naive CD8+ T cells expressing CXCR3 (TNR3+). The rearrangement uses TRBV7-9 and TRBJ2-5; absent DNA, TCRdb's TRBD2 call cannot be checked. CDR3 sequence reads: CASSSPFRDSRETQYF.